Following are 2 T cell receptor beta chains from one sample sequenced in a study of CD8+CD57+ T cells in acquired aplastic anemia. It was genomic DNA that served as the template for profiling TCR beta VDJ and CDR3. TCRdb passed the reads through MiXCR, listing each CDR3 protein once. Of approximately 300,000 distinct CDR3 sequences listed, approximately 57% were seen once; the top ten hold roughly 1.2%. All patients picked for sequencing had shown, by flow cytometry, an expansion of CD8+CD57+ cells. The sequenced sample was sorted CD4+, CD8+, or CD8+CD57+ T cells (not recorded which) from PBMCs. These receptors were taken from a human donor with aplastic anemia.

This clonotype showed up many times. V and J are TRBV12-3 or TRBV12-4 and TRBJ2-2; D ambiguous. This CDR3 contains 13 residues. V was cut by 2 bases and J by 6 bases, with 7 bases left in between. CDR3 DNA sequence: TGTGCCAGCAGTTTAACCCAAGCCGGGGAGCTGTTTTTT. This sequence encodes CASSLTQAGELFF.

About this clonotype: Mismatch with germline at one junction end may stem from a read error. The V and J genes are TRBV6-1 and TRBJ1-6; no clear D gene. Germline-derived CDR1 and CDR2 are MNHNS and SASEGT. The CDR3 loop spans 16 amino acids. Here the CDR3 reads CASSEDLNSQYSPPHF. CDR3 bases: TGTGCCAGCAGTGAAGACCTGAACAGCCAATATTCACCCCCCCACTTT.